Included here is one TCR beta chain sequence, with context. The antigen is undetermined. These data come from a study of OX40 agonist ivuxolimab in advanced cancers. Turning to the study itself: Partial responses were achieved by three patients: one hepatocellular carcinoma, two cutaneous melanoma. Notes on the study in general: Within 6 weeks, CD4+ and CD8+ blood T cells expanded clonally at 0.1 to 3.0 mg/kg.

Sequenced by immunoSEQ multiplex PCR; TCRdb stores in-frame clones only, minus some. The table has several thousand clones, about 88% seen once. The length of the CDR3 is 11 residues. In germline, CDR1 is WSHSY, CDR2 SAAADI. V lost 3 bases, J lost 10 bases, and 7 bases lay in between. The sample here was CD4+ or CD8+ T cells sorted from blood, taken in a trial of the OX40 agonist ivuxolimab. This receptor was identified in an adult with an advanced solid tumor such as melanoma, head and neck, liver or kidney cancer. This sequence joins TRBV10-2 and TRBJ2-1; D unclear. CDR3 region: CASSDGWEQFF. The CDR3 nucleotides are TGCGCCAGCAGTGATGGGTGGGAGCAGTTCTTC.